This passage covers 20 T cell receptor beta chains from one sample sequenced in a study of T-cell reconstitution after alpha-beta-depleted transplantation in children. TCRbeta library construction was performed incorporating unique molecular identifiers. TCRdb called the PCR reads again in MiXCR, with one record for every CDR3 protein. The data show over 550,000 distinct CDR3 sequences, under 12% seen once. The sequencing used PBMCs from the stem cell graft donor, collected from the stem cell graft. All receptors derive from a human donor who donated a stem cell graft to a child with acute myeloid leukemia.

This clonotype was observed many times. This chain links TRBV4-2 with TRBJ2-5; weak D call: TRBD2 (6 bases). Germline lookup yields CDR1 LGHNA and CDR2 YNFKEQ. This CDR3 is built from 17 residues. With 1 base removed from V and 7 bases from J, the gap between germline ends came to 22 bases. As DNA, the CDR3 is TGTGCCAGCAGCCAAGGATTTCCTAGCGAGTGGTCGGGGACCCAGTACTTC. It yields the protein CASSQGFPSEWSGTQYF.

The rearrangement joins TRBV15 to TRBJ2-2; D possibly uses TRBD1 or TRBD2 (7 bases each). Germline values: CDR1 LNHNV, CDR2 YYDKDF (reference sequence). The CDR3 totals 16 residues. Trimming removed 4 bases from V and 3 bases from J, with 15 bases in between. DNA of the CDR3: TGTGCCACCAGCACCAGGGGGAGGGCCGACACCGGGGAGCTGTTTTTT. This translates into CATSTRGRADTGELFF.

This clonotype was seen a handful of times. The rearrangement uses TRBV29-1 and TRBJ2-7; the match to TRBD1 covers 7 bases. Germline V CDR1 and CDR2: SQVTM, ANQGSEA. This CDR3 is 13 amino acids long. V lost 7 bases to trimming and J lost 4 bases; unmatched junction nucleotides: 10. CDR3 coding DNA: TGCAGCGCCGCCGGGACAGATGGTTACGAGCAGTACTTC. Protein product: CSAAGTDGYEQYF.

This clonotype was observed a few times. V gene TRBV20-1 combines with J gene TRBJ1-1; D is possibly TRBD1 (5 bases). Germline CDR1 DFQATT, CDR2 SNEGSKA (reference sequence). The CDR3 is made up of 11 amino acids. Trimming removed 4 bases from V and 11 bases from J, with 14 bases in between. The CDR3 region is CSAKGGGWAFF. The DNA for the CDR3 is TGCAGTGCTAAAGGCGGGGGGTGGGCTTTCTTT.

The V and J genes are TRBV27 and TRBJ2-1; D possibly uses TRBD1 or TRBD2 (6 bases each). CDR1 and CDR2 from the germline V gene are MNHEY and SMNVEV (reference sequence). Trimming removed 4 bases from V and 5 bases from J, with 12 bases in between. The CDR3 has 14 amino acids. The CDR3 region is CASSWGAVNNEQFF. The CDR3 DNA reads as TGTGCCAGCAGTTGGGGGGCGGTAAACAATGAGCAGTTCTTC.

This clonotype was counted at least ten times. The genes are TRBV4-3 and TRBJ2-2; D is uncertain. This CDR3 has 15 amino acids. Deletions cut 1 base from V and 3 bases from J, with 9 bases between. The germline gives CDR1 LGHNA, CDR2 YSLEER. The CDR3, as DNA: TGCGCCAGCAGCCAAGGGATTCTAGACACCGGGGAGCTGTTTTTT. The encoded protein is CASSQGILDTGELFF.

There are a few counts of this clonotype. J is TRBJ2-7 and V is TRBV12-3 or TRBV12-4; 9 bases map to TRBD1. CDR3 length: 14 amino acids. J lost 4 bases, V lost 4 bases, and 5 bases had no gene match. The CDR3 spells CASSSTGGVYEQYF. As DNA, the CDR3 is TGTGCCAGCAGTTCAACAGGGGGCGTTTACGAGCAGTACTTC.

This chain uses TRBV9 with TRBJ1-1; D is perhaps TRBD1 (5 bases). CDR1 SGDLS and CDR2 YYNGEE come from the germline V gene. The CDR3 sequence is 16 residues long. The ends were cut back, 1 base at V and 1 base at J, with 14 bases in the middle. The CDR3 sequence: CASSVLPGGTNTEAFF. The CDR3 coding sequence is TGTGCCAGCAGCGTACTACCCGGGGGGACGAACACTGAAGCTTTCTTT. Full variable domain (missing parts from reference TRBV9 and TRBJ1-1): DSGVTQTPKHLITATGQRVTLRCSPRSGDLSVYWYQQSLDQGLQFLIQYYNGEERAKGNILERFSAQQFPDLHSELNLSSLELGDSALYFCASSVLPGGTNTEAFFGQGTRLTVV.

This clonotype showed up many times. The chain employs TRBV29-1 and TRBJ2-5; TRBD1 is a possible D gene (8 bases). V was clipped by 6 bases and J by 2 bases, with 16 bases between them. Per germline, CDR1 SQVTM and CDR2 ANQGSEA. The CDR3 covers 14 residues. This CDR3 is CSVPDRGGQETQYF. The CDR3 region has the DNA TGCAGCGTACCTGACAGGGGAGGGCAAGAGACCCAGTACTTC. Full variable domain (outside the CDR3, taken from reference TRBV29-1 and TRBJ2-5): SAVISQKPSRDICQRGTSLTIQCQVDSQVTMMFWYRQQPGQSLTLIATANQGSEATYESGFVIDKFPISRPNLTFSTLTVSNMSPEDSSIYLCSVPDRGGQETQYFGPGTRLLVL.

The rearrangement links TRBV20-1 to TRBJ1-1; D remains unclear. This CDR3 has 11 amino acids. Germline CDR1 is DFQATT and CDR2 is SNEGSKA (reference sequence). V was trimmed by 4 bases and J by 7 bases, leaving 10 bases between them. The CDR3 DNA follows: TGCAGTGCTATAGGGCAGGTTGAAGCTTTCTTT. It is translated as CSAIGQVEAFF.

There are many counts of this clonotype. The chain carries TRBV20-1 and TRBJ2-4, with TRBD2 matching 14 bases. Germline loops: CDR1 DFQATT, CDR2 SNEGSKA (reference sequence). This CDR3 has 17 residues. V gave up 3 bases and J gave up 5 bases; unmatched junction bases: 9. This CDR3 is CSARERGLAGVQNIQYF. The CDR3 DNA is TGCAGTGCTAGGGAAAGGGGACTAGCGGGAGTCCAAAACATTCAGTACTTC.

This clonotype was seen at least ten times. The chain uses TRBV5-1 and TRBJ2-5, with D uncertain. Germline values: CDR1 SGHRS, CDR2 YFSETQ. The CDR3 loop spans 12 amino acids. V lost 4 bases to trimming and J lost 5 bases, with 9 bases between them. The CDR3 bases are TGCGCCAGCAGCCTTAAAGGGGAGACCCAGTACTTC. Amino acids: CASSLKGETQYF.

A few counts support this clonotype. The chain combines TRBV12-3 or TRBV12-4 with TRBJ2-7; D is undetermined. V lost 3 bases to trimming and J lost 2 bases, with 11 bases between them. The CDR3 runs to 14 residues. The CDR3: CASSFMPTTYEQYF. CDR3 bases: TGTGCCAGCAGTTTCATGCCTACAACCTACGAGCAGTACTTC.

This clonotype has at least ten counts. The rearrangement uses TRBV20-1 and TRBJ2-3; TRBD2 matches at 7 bases. V gave up 5 bases and J gave up 2 bases; unmatched junction bases: 10. Looked up from germline, CDR1 is DFQATT and CDR2 is SNEGSKA (reference sequence). This CDR3 spans 15 amino acids. The CDR3 region has the DNA TGCAGTGCTGAATCTGGGCGGGGGAACACAGATACGCAGTATTTT. Protein: CSAESGRGNTDTQYF.

The chain carries TRBV12-3 or TRBV12-4 and TRBJ2-5; 8 bases match TRBD1. The CDR3 has 15 residues. V was pared by 3 bases and J by 0 bases, with 3 bases of the junction left unmatched. DNA of the CDR3: TGTGCCAGCAGTTTTTTACAGGGGGACCAAGAGACCCAGTACTTC. It specifies CASSFLQGDQETQYF.

On this clonotype itself: Being one base from a much bigger clone, this may be a read error. A read error is likely, as this CDR3 ends without the conserved phenylalanine or tryptophan. This chain uses TRBV27 with TRBJ2-1, with 8 nucleotides matching TRBD2. CDR1 and CDR2 from the germline V gene are MNHEY and SMNVEV (reference sequence). This CDR3 has 15 residues. Trimming removed 6 bases from V and 4 bases from J; junction bases left unmatched: 8. CDR3 loop: CASSSQLAAYNEQFC. As DNA, the CDR3 is TGTGCCAGCAGCTCCCAACTAGCGGCATACAATGAGCAGTTCTGC.

This clonotype has a handful of counts. The V gene is TRBV15, the J gene TRBJ2-4; D is ambiguous. CDR3 length: 15 residues. Trimming pared 0 bases from V and 8 bases from J, leaving 14 bases between. The V gene's germline CDR1 is LNHNV and CDR2 YYDKDF (reference sequence). This chain's CDR3 is CATSRELTLLDIQYF. The DNA for the CDR3 is TGTGCCACCAGCAGAGAGCTAACCCTCTTGGACATTCAGTACTTC.

This clonotype was detected many times. The rearrangement links TRBV20-1 to TRBJ2-7; 8 bases fit TRBD2. CDR1 DFQATT and CDR2 SNEGSKA come from the germline V gene (reference sequence). The CDR3 contains 15 residues. V trimming: 5 bases; J trimming: 2 bases; junction bases outside the gene matches: 11. The CDR3 sequence is CSAPHKALAAYEQYF. The CDR3 nucleotides read TGCAGTGCTCCCCATAAGGCACTAGCGGCCTACGAGCAGTACTTC.

The rearrangement joins TRBV18 to TRBJ2-7; perhaps TRBD1 as D (6 bases). Germline-derived CDR1 and CDR2 are KGHSH and LQKENI. Trimming removed 5 bases at V and 3 bases at J, with 11 bases between. This CDR3 has 13 residues. The CDR3 sequence is CASSGTQYYEQYF. The CDR3 coding sequence is TGTGCCAGCTCAGGGACACAGTACTACGAGCAGTACTTC. Combining the CDR3 with reference TRBV18 and TRBJ2-7 gives the whole variable domain NAGVMQNPRHLVRRRGQEARLRCSPMKGHSHVYWYRQLPEEGLKFMVYLQKENIIDESGMPKERFSAEFPKEGPSILRIQQVVRGDSAAYFCASSGTQYYEQYFGPGTRLTVT.

The gene calls are TRBV27 and TRBJ2-1; D is perhaps TRBD1 or TRBD2 (5 bases each). Trimming removed 4 bases from V and 3 bases from J, with 10 bases in between. The length of the CDR3 is 14 residues. From germline, CDR1 is MNHEY and CDR2 SMNVEV (reference sequence). The CDR3, as DNA: TGTGCCAGCAGTTCTGAGGGGCTCTACAATGAGCAGTTCTTC. Translating gives CASSSEGLYNEQFF.